This TCR beta chain came from a study of cytomegalovirus exposure and HLA in healthy donors. Use of 60 Vbeta and 13 Jbeta primers characterized the PCR. Produced via immunoSEQ multiplex PCR; TCRdb's table is partial and in-frame only. The repertoire shows 70,000 to 100,000 clones; the top ten hold 3.5% to 4%. As for this clone: Antigen unknown.

Findings and caveats of the study: Within an earlier analysis, most TCR beta V segments proved productive either about 90% or about 30% of the time. Per published accounts, TCR beta sequences correctly predicted the HLA-A and HLA-B alleles of most subjects. Reportedly, diagnosis of cytomegalovirus status by the classifier showed high specificity and sensitivity. The authors enumerated some 160 TCR beta chains as linked to cytomegalovirus.

There are 13 residues in the CDR3. Germline loops: CDR1 SGHRS, CDR2 YFSETQ. Deletions cut 4 bases from V and 1 base from J, with 8 bases between. This receptor was obtained from a man younger than 35 in good health and CMV-seropositive. Sequenced sample: PBMCs. V usage is TRBV5-1 and J usage is TRBJ1-1, with D perhaps matching TRBD1 (5 bases). As DNA, the CDR3 is TGCGCCAGCAGCGATCAGGGGAACACTGAAGCTTTCTTT. This sequence encodes CASSDQGNTEAFF.